Included here is one T cell receptor beta chain sequence, with context. Cohorts were determined from participant-reported clinical history. The germline CDR1 and CDR2 sequences are LNHDA and SQIVND (reference sequence). The CDR3 extends over 12 amino acids. The V gene lost 4 bases and the J gene lost 2 bases, with 5 bases spanning the gap. This sample stems from a study of blood T cell repertoires in COVID-19. Study summary: The study drew acute and convalescent COVID-19 samples from the United States, Italy and Spain. From T cells, B-cell-depleted T cells, or PBMCs came the material, which was cDNA or gDNA.

Profiled with immunoSEQ multiplex PCR; TCRdb holds only in-frame clones, not every one. Seen here are about 330,000 clones, over 80% observed once, and the top ten hold about 5%. The source material was PBMCs or T cells enriched from blood (not recorded which). The J gene is TRBJ2-5, the V gene TRBV19, with D possibly TRBD1 on 5 matching bases. The source is a man aged 30 to 45 who had recovered from COVID-19. In DNA, the CDR3 is TGTGCCAGTAGTAGACAGCAAGAGACCCAGTACTTC. Protein sequence: CASSRQQETQYF.